This section outlines one T cell receptor (beta chain) sequence together with its context. This clonotype was observed at least ten times. Its antigen has not been determined. The input lacks base qualities; no much larger clone sits a single base away. This sample stems from a study of quantifying T cell responses using KT2 cells (dated by TCRdb to 2017 to 2019). Describing the broader study: RNA was DNase-treated and reverse transcribed with TCR alpha and beta constant-region primers, mostly using SuperScript III. Under optimum conditions, the T4 ligation step was estimated to exceed 9% efficiency. PCR2 was run as a SYBR Green qPCR and stopped at a predetermined fluorescence threshold to avoid over-amplification.

The research as a whole found: KT2 sequences were still detected at the lowest spike-in tested, roughly one KT2 cell per 100,000 PBMC. A linear scaling of KT2 alpha and beta sequence counts with input KT2 cell number was observed over several orders of magnitude. No side-by-side comparison between this pipeline and other TCR sequencing techniques was included in the study. At very high KT2 spike-in numbers, detection of KT2 sequences reached saturation.

To test the sensitivity and accuracy of the pipeline, known numbers of KT2, a T cell clone whose TCR had already been sequenced, were spiked into unfractionated PBMC. A range of KT2-to-PBMC ratios was set up by mixing KT2 cells into a fixed number of PBMC. The CDR3, cysteine through phenylalanine, is 15 amino acids long. Only CDR3 DNA remains: 45 bases, in frame from the first base. V is pruned by 0 bases and J by 6 bases, leaving 6 bases of the junction without a gene match. Per the germline V gene, SGHDN is the CDR1 and FVKESK is the CDR2. Receptor libraries were prepared by UMI-ligation and nested PCR. Using T4 RNA ligase 1, a single-stranded oligonucleotide bearing the Illumina SP2 sequence plus a UMI was ligated onto the 3' end of the cDNA. PCR1 used around 4 cycles (98 degrees C 15 s, 69 degrees C 30 s, 72 degrees C 40 s), and the beta primer was an equimolar mix of RC1.1 and RC1.2 that covered TRBC1 and TRBC2. From PCR2 onward, TCR alpha and beta chains were processed separately, and sample indices and Illumina adaptors were added. The UMI comprised 12 random nucleotides, as two hexamers separated by a spacer, placed after an 8-base spacer. Sequencing was done on an Illumina MiSeq using v2 2x251 paired-end chemistry, usually with approximately 11 samples per run. To increase diversity, about 5-7.5% PhiX DNA was added to each sequencing library. The authors' analysis ran thus. bcl2fastq converted raw reads to FASTQ, and Demultiplexor demultiplexed the reads by dual indices. V and J genes were assigned by Decombinator through tag matching, with a single base-pair mismatch being allowed. UMIs were used by Collapsinator to correct both sequencing errors and frequency errors caused by PCR heterogeneity. CDR3Translator converted Decombinator identifiers into nucleotide sequence, translated that sequence into amino acids, and extracted CDR3 based on C- and N-terminal motifs. A cluster of KT2 sequences sharing one unique molecular identifier was counted as one distinct KT2 TCR. TCRdb reprocessed the public reads (quality trimming at Q25 with fastp, clone calling with MiXCR) and kept in-frame beta chains. Rows merge per CDR3 protein into single entries with the most common DNA and genes. The V and J calls were determined by TCRdb, not by the authors. For this sample the table gives 42,000 or so distinct CDR3 sequences, of which about 17% were detected only once. Of the sample, roughly two fifths falls within the top ten clones.

The sequencing input was PBMCs spiked with cells of the T cell clone KT2. The chain uses TRBV14 and TRBJ2-7; TRBD1 aligns with 9 central bases. The sequence came from a human donor. CDR3 reads: CASSQDSGTGREQYF. The DNA sequence reads TGTGCCAGCAGCCAAGATTCCGGGACAGGGCGCGAGCAGTACTTC.